This entry is about one T cell receptor (beta chain). The target of this receptor is not known. Within one base of it there is no much larger clone, and no base qualities were kept. The receptor library was made with the immunoSEQ multiplex PCR assay. TCRdb re-hosts the immuneACCESS table, in-frame sequences only. Its copies lack some clones; in the studies checked, an unresolved V gene accounts for under half of them, and the cause for the rest is not known. This sample comprises more than 90,000 clones, 75% to 95% of them detected only once. The ten top clones hold around 3.1% of the sample. The germline V gene encodes CDR1 SGHRS and CDR2 YFSETQ. Clipping removes 8 bases from V and 7 bases from J, with 10 as the unmatched junction base count. Taken from cysteine to phenylalanine, the CDR3 has 14 residues. Of all the DNA, just the CDR3 is kept, 42 bases in frame from base 1. This sample was included in a study of T cell changes during pregnancy in multiple sclerosis (dated by TCRdb to between 2018 and 2021). With regard to the full study: The study examined how the T cell repertoire changed over the course of pregnancy in women with multiple sclerosis.

Source: peripheral blood, taken in the second trimester of pregnancy. The clonotype comes from a female donor with multiple sclerosis, enrolled in a pregnancy study. Recombination linked TRBV5-1 to TRBJ2-2; TRBD2 matches 8 bases in the middle. Here the CDR3 is given as CASQGLVSNGELFF. The bases read TGCGCCAGTCAGGGACTAGTTTCGAACGGGGAGCTGTTTTTT.